A selection of T cell receptor beta chains follows, all from one sample in a study of Ad26.COV2.S vaccination and SARS-CoV-2 variants. Clones were sequenced by immunoSEQ multiplex PCR, and TCRdb holds only the in-frame ones, with some missing. Among about 350,000 clones, about 91% were seen once, and the ten largest hold 3.5% to 4.5%. This specimen consisted of peripheral blood, obtained after recovery from COVID-19. Source of these receptors: a human donor who had recovered from COVID-19. The CDR3 runs from the conserved cysteine through the conserved F or W. The D gene is left open where the match is weak.

j_gene,v_gene,d_gene,CDR3nt,CDR3aa
TRBJ1-2,TRBV29-1,NA,TGCAGCGTTGAAGATCGGCGCCAGGGTCATGGCTACACCTTC,CSVEDRRQGHGYTF
TRBJ1-4,TRBV7-6,NA,TGTGCCAGCAGCCCTGGCCGGGGAATTAATGAAAAACTGTTTTTT,CASSPGRGINEKLFF
TRBJ1-2,TRBV6-5,TRBD1,TGTGCCAGCAGGAACAGGGGGGCTAACTATGGCTACACCTTC,CASRNRGANYGYTF
TRBJ2-7,TRBV14,NA,TGTGCCAGCAGCCAAGGTGTACTGTTCGAGCAGTACTTC,CASSQGVLFEQYF
TRBJ1-2,TRBV7-9,NA,TGTGCCAGCAGCTGGGAGACTAACTATGGCTACACCTTC,CASSWETNYGYTF
TRBJ2-7,TRBV19,NA,TGTGCCAGTAGAAGCGGGACAGAAGCCTACGAGCAGTACTTC,CASRSGTEAYEQYF
TRBJ1-5,TRBV7-9,NA,TGTGCCAGCAGCCCCGAGGGGTTGCCGCCCCAGCATTTT,CASSPEGLPPQHF
TRBJ2-7,TRBV5-1,TRBD1,TGCGCCAGCAGGCGTGACAGGGACGAGCAGTACTTC,CASRRDRDEQYF
TRBJ1-1,TRBV6-5,NA,TGTGCCAGCCTGGGGGGGGGAAACACTGAAGCTTTCTTT,CASLGGGNTEAFF
TRBJ2-7,TRBV4-1,TRBD1,TGCGCCAGCTCAAACCCGGGACAGGGTAAATACGAGCAGTACTTC,CASSNPGQGKYEQYF
TRBJ2-2,TRBV11-2,NA,TGTGCCAGCGGGGGGCAACTGGCCGGGGAGCTGTTTTTT,CASGGQLAGELFF
TRBJ2-3,TRBV5-6,NA,TGTGCCAGCAGCTTCTGGAGGCCAGGGAGCACAGATACGCAGTATTTT,CASSFWRPGSTDTQYF
TRBJ1-1,TRBV7-8,NA,TGTGCCAGCAGCCCGAGGGTTCTAGACACTGAAGCTTTCTTT,CASSPRVLDTEAFF
TRBJ1-2,TRBV2,TRBD1,TGTGCCAGCAGTAGAACGACAGGGACCTATGGCTACACCTTC,CASSRTTGTYGYTF
TRBJ1-2,TRBV13,NA,TGTGCCAGCAGCTTAACCCTACCGGGCAGGGGAGGGTACACCTTC,CASSLTLPGRGGYTF